This entry describes one T cell receptor (beta chain). The method was immunoSEQ multiplex PCR; TCRdb's version includes in-frame clones alone and lacks a portion of them. This sample has about 90,000 clones, with around 90% found just once. This sample is drawn from a study of OX40 agonist ivuxolimab in advanced cancers. Turning to the study itself: Mean age approximately 59 years, range roughly 23 to 79; approximately 80% male.

CDR3 length: 13 residues. V lost 6 bases, J lost 5 bases, and 12 bases lay in between. The germline V gene encodes CDR1 MRHNA and CDR2 SNTAGT. The material sequenced was CD4+ or CD8+ T cells sorted from blood, taken in a trial of the OX40 agonist ivuxolimab. The clonotype originates from an adult with an advanced solid tumor such as melanoma, head and neck, liver or kidney cancer. V is TRBV6-4 and J is TRBJ2-3; D is possibly TRBD2 (5 bases). The CDR3 nucleotides are TGTGCCAGCAGCCCGGAGGAAGAAGATACGCAGTATTTT. Amino acids: CASSPEEEDTQYF.